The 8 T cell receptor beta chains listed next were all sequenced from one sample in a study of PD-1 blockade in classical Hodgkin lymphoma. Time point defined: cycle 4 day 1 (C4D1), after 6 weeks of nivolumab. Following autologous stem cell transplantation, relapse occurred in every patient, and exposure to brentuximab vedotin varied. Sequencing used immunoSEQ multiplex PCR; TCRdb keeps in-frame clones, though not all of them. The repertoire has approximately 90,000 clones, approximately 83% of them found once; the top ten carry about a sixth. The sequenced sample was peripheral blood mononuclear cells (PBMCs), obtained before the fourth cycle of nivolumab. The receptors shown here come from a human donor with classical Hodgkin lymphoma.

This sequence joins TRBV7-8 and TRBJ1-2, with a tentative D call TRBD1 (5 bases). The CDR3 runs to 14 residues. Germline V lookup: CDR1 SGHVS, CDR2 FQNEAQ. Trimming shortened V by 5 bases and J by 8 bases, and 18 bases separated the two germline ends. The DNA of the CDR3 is TGTGCCAGCAGCCCGGAGGGACGGGCGGAGGGCTACACCTTC. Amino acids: CASSPEGRAEGYTF.

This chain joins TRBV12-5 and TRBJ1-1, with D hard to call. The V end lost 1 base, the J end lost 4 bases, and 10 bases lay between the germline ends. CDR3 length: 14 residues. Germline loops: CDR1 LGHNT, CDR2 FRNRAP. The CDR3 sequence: CASGLGQPITEAFF. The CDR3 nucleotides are TGTGCTAGTGGTTTGGGGCAGCCCATCACTGAAGCTTTCTTT.

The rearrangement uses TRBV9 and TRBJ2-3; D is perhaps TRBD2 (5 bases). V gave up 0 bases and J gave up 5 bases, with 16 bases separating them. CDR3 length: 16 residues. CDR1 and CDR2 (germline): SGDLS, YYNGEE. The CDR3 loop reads CASSVANSVGLDTQYF. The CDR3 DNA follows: TGTGCCAGCAGCGTAGCGAATAGCGTGGGGTTAGATACGCAGTATTTT.

For the CDR3, the DNA is TGTGCCAGCAGCTTGCGTGGGTCTTCGGGGAACGAGCAGTACTTC. It specifies CASSLRGSSGNEQYF. The chain recombines TRBV5-4 with TRBJ2-7; D possibly corresponds to TRBD2 (5 bases). The V gene's germline CDR1 is SGHNT and CDR2 YYREEE (reference sequence). The CDR3 spans 15 residues. V shed 1 base and J shed 5 bases, with 16 bases lying between them. The full variable domain, rest sourced from reference TRBV5-4 and TRBJ2-7, is ETGVTQSPTHLIKTRGQQVTLRCSSQSGHNTVSWYQQALGQGPQFIFQYYREEENGRGNFPPRFSGLQFPNYSSELNVNALELDDSALYLCASSLRGSSGNEQYFGPGTRLTVT.

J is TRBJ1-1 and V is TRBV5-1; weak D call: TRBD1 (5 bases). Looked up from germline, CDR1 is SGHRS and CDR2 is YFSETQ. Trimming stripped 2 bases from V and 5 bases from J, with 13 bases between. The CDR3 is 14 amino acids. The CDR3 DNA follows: TGCGCCAGCAGCTTTATCGGGGGTAGGACTGAAGCTTTCTTT. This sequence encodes CASSFIGGRTEAFF.

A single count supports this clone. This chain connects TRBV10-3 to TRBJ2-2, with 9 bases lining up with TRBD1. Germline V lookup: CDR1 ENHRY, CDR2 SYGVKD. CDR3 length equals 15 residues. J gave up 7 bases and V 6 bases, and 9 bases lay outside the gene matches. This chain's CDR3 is CAISDQQGAGGELFF. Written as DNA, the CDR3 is TGTGCCATCAGCGACCAACAGGGGGCGGGCGGGGAGCTGTTTTTT.

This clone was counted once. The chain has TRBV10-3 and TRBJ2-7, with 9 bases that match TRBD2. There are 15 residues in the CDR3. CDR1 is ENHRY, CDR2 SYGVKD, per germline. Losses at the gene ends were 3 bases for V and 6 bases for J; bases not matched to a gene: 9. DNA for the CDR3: TGTGCCATCAGTGATCTTGGCGGGAGGGCCAGCGAGCAGTACTTC. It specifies CAISDLGGRASEQYF.

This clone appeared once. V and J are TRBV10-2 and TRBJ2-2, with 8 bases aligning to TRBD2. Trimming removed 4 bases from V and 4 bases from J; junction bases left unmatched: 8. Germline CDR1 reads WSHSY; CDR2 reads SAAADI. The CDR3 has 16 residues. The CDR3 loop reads CASSVTAGVGTGELFF. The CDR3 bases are TGCGCCAGCAGTGTAACAGCGGGAGTGGGCACCGGGGAGCTGTTTTTT.